One and the same sample provided the 20 T cell receptor beta chains below, sequenced in a study of cytotoxic CD8 clonotypes in ibrutinib-treated CLL (dated by TCRdb to the early 2020s). What the time point label conveys for this sample: roughly 2 years on ibrutinib. Libraries were built with the immunoSEQ multiplex PCR assay. Drawn from immuneACCESS, this table holds only the in-frame rearrangements with V and J called that TCRdb kept. Clones are partly lost; checked studies trace under half to an unresolved V gene and leave the rest unexplained. In all, the sample holds about 160,000 clones, and less than 85% of those were seen once. The ten most abundant clones make up about 4.9% of the sample. Specimen: PBMCs, collected after 24 months of ibrutinib treatment. Receptor source: a human donor with chronic lymphocytic leukemia.

In its sample, this clone was seen once. The rearrangement uses TRBV5-1 and TRBJ2-3; the D gene is possibly TRBD2 (5 bases). Trimming shortened V by 5 bases and J by 2 bases, and 18 bases separated the two germline ends. The germline CDR1 and CDR2 sequences are SGHRS and YFSETQ. The CDR3 spans 16 residues. The CDR3 spells CASRFGSWLATDTQYF. CDR3 DNA sequence: TGCGCCAGCAGATTCGGGTCGTGGCTAGCCACAGATACGCAGTATTTT. Using reference TRBV5-1 and TRBJ2-3 for the parts outside the CDR3, the full variable domain is KAGVTQTPRYLIKTRGQQVTLSCSPISGHRSVSWYQQTPGQGLQFLFEYFSETQRNKGNFPGRFSGRQFSNSRSEMNVSTLELGDSALYLCASRFGSWLATDTQYFGPGTRLTVL.

The rearrangement uses TRBV18 and TRBJ2-1; D is undetermined. Germline V gene sequence: CDR1 KGHSH, CDR2 LQKENI. CDR3 length: 14 residues. Trimming cost V 4 bases and J 3 bases, with 10 bases left between them. The DNA for the CDR3 is TGTGCCAGCTCACGGCTCGCCATCTACAATGAGCAGTTCTTC. Translation gives CASSRLAIYNEQFF.

The chain's CDR3 is CASSPGTALGYGYTF. In DNA, the CDR3 is TGTGCCAGCTCACCCGGTACAGCCTTGGGCTATGGCTACACCTTC. The chain is built from TRBV18 and TRBJ1-2, with no clear D. V dropped 3 bases and J dropped 4 bases, with 15 bases sitting between them. The CDR3 is 15 amino acids. Germline V CDR1 and CDR2: KGHSH, LQKENI.

This clone was seen only once. This chain links TRBV2 with TRBJ2-3, with D unresolved. Trimming took off 4 bases at V and 2 bases at J, with 10 bases between the two ends. CDR1 and CDR2 from the germline V gene are SNHLY and FYNNEI. The CDR3 extends over 14 amino acids. CDR3 nucleotides: TGTGCCAGCAGTGCTTGGGCCAACACAGATACGCAGTATTTT. Translated, it gives CASSAWANTDTQYF.

The J gene is TRBJ2-2, the V gene TRBV7-9; D is undetermined. The CDR3 length is 15 residues. Per germline, CDR1 SEHNR and CDR2 FQNEAQ (reference sequence). V was pared by 5 bases and J by 7 bases, with 17 bases between. CDR3 region: CASSPPGVRGGELFF. The CDR3, as DNA: TGTGCCAGCAGCCCTCCTGGGGTTAGAGGCGGGGAGCTGTTTTTT.

A single count supports this clone. This chain links TRBV4-1 with TRBJ2-5, with D tentatively TRBD1 (6 bases). This CDR3 is 20 amino acids long. Germline V lookup: CDR1 MGHRA, CDR2 YSYEKL. V dropped 4 bases and J dropped 0 bases, with 27 bases sitting between them. CDR3 sequence: CASSPRMGSTGFSNQETQYF. CDR3 in DNA: TGCGCCAGCAGCCCGCGGATGGGCAGTACAGGGTTCTCGAACCAAGAGACCCAGTACTTC.

The genes are TRBV7-9 and TRBJ2-7; the D is unclear. This CDR3 contains 16 residues. CDR1 is SEHNR, CDR2 FQNEAQ, per germline (reference sequence). V lost 1 base to trimming and J lost 6 bases, with 19 bases between them. The CDR3 sequence is CASSLDMSVGVSEQYF. CDR3 in DNA: TGTGCCAGCAGCTTAGATATGTCGGTAGGAGTCAGCGAGCAGTACTTC.

This chain joins TRBV6-6 and TRBJ1-1; TRBD1 matches 11 bases. CDR3 length: 16 residues. With V trimmed by 2 bases and J by 4 bases, 6 bases remained unmatched. Germline V CDR1 and CDR2: MNHNY, SVGAGI (reference sequence). In nucleotides, the CDR3 is TGTGCCAGCAGTTACGGGACAGGGGGAGGAGGCACTGAAGCTTTCTTT. The encoded protein is CASSYGTGGGGTEAFF.

The chain recombines TRBV5-1 with TRBJ1-6, with 8 positions matching TRBD1. After removal of 4 bases from V and 8 bases from J, the junction contained 8 bases not matched to a gene. Germline V gives CDR1 SGHRS, CDR2 YFSETQ. This CDR3 is 15 amino acids long. The CDR3 DNA reads as TGCGCCAGCAGCCCGGGTCCAGGGGGCGATTCACCCCTCCACTTT. It codes for CASSPGPGGDSPLHF. Drawing the rest from reference TRBV5-1 and TRBJ1-6, the complete variable domain is KAGVTQTPRYLIKTRGQQVTLSCSPISGHRSVSWYQQTPGQGLQFLFEYFSETQRNKGNFPGRFSGRQFSNSRSEMNVSTLELGDSALYLCASSPGPGGDSPLHFGNGTRLTVT.

V is TRBV19 and J is TRBJ2-1; D may match TRBD1 or TRBD2 (5 bases each). V was trimmed by 4 bases and J by 4 bases, leaving 23 bases between them. The CDR3 loop spans 18 amino acids. Germline V gene sequence: CDR1 LNHDA, CDR2 SQIVND (reference sequence). The CDR3, as DNA: TGTGCCAGTAGTAGTGTGAGGAATGGGGGACGAAGATACAATGAGCAGTTCTTC. As protein: CASSSVRNGGRRYNEQFF.

The V gene is TRBV4-2, the J gene TRBJ2-7; 8 nucleotides align to TRBD2. The germline V gene has CDR1 LGHNA and CDR2 YNFKEQ. After removal of 4 bases from V and 1 base from J, the junction contained 6 bases not matched to a gene. The CDR3 runs 15 residues. CDR3 protein: CASSPRAGGSYEQYF. As DNA, the CDR3 is TGTGCCAGCAGCCCTAGGGCGGGAGGTTCCTACGAGCAGTACTTC.

The chain is built from TRBV27 and TRBJ1-2; D remains ambiguous. V lost 4 bases, J lost 8 bases, and 20 bases lay in between. From germline, CDR1 is MNHEY and CDR2 SMNVEV (reference sequence). The CDR3 spans 15 residues. The CDR3 DNA reads as TGTGCCAGCAGTTCCCTTGGGTATTTCTTGAGGGGCTACACCTTC. Its protein product is CASSSLGYFLRGYTF.

This chain connects TRBV30 to TRBJ1-2; D is perhaps TRBD1 (5 bases). Germline CDR1 reads GTSNPN; CDR2 reads SVGIG (reference sequence). The CDR3 has 13 amino acids. Trimming took 1 base from V and 2 from J, leaving 8 bases between them. The DNA for the CDR3 is TGTGCCTGGAGTGACAGGTTAAACTATGGCTACACCTTC. This encodes CAWSDRLNYGYTF.

This sequence joins TRBV6-9 and TRBJ2-5, with D perhaps matching TRBD2 (6 bases). V lost 7 bases, J lost 0 bases, and 24 bases lay in between. This CDR3 spans 18 amino acids. Germline V gene lookup returns CDR1 MNHGY and CDR2 SVAAGI. DNA for the CDR3: TGTGCCAGCACCAGACTAGGCGGGCCGGACAAAAACCAAGAGACCCAGTACTTC. This codes for CASTRLGGPDKNQETQYF.

V usage is TRBV27 and J usage is TRBJ2-5; D gene ambiguous. The CDR3 totals 17 residues. Looked up from germline, CDR1 is MNHEY and CDR2 is SMNVEV (reference sequence). V was pared by 7 bases and J by 0 bases, with 21 bases between. CDR3 residues: CASNSPPLGRNQETQYF. The CDR3 coding sequence is TGTGCCAGCAACTCCCCACCCCTAGGACGTAACCAAGAGACCCAGTACTTC.

The genes are TRBV28 and TRBJ1-5; 12 bases are shared with TRBD1. Germline loops: CDR1 MDHEN, CDR2 SYDVKM. V trimming: 1 base; J trimming: 7 bases; junction bases outside the gene matches: 14. The CDR3 spans 19 residues. The CDR3 nucleotides read TGTGCCAGCAGTTTATTAGCGGGCTACGGGACAGGGGGCCGGCAGCCCCAGCATTTT. Translation: CASSLLAGYGTGGRQPQHF.

The CDR3 loop reads CASSPGQGPQYEQYF. DNA of the CDR3: TGTGCCAGCAGCCCTGGACAGGGACCTCAATACGAGCAGTACTTC. V usage is TRBV10-3 and J usage is TRBJ2-7, with 8 bases identical to TRBD1. The CDR3 is 15 amino acids. Germline values: CDR1 ENHRY, CDR2 SYGVKD. V was pared by 10 bases and J by 4 bases, with 15 bases of the junction left unmatched.

The rearrangement joins TRBV2 to TRBJ2-5; a possible D gene is TRBD2 (7 bases). CDR1 is SNHLY and CDR2 is FYNNEI in the germline V gene. V gave up 5 bases and J gave up 6 bases, with 19 bases separating them. The CDR3 has 15 amino acids. The CDR3 DNA is TGTGCCAGCAGTACCTTCCGGCGGGGGCGGCAGACCCAGTACTTC. Its protein product is CASSTFRRGRQTQYF.

About this clone: Distinct nucleotide sequences in the sample also encode this CDR3. The V gene is TRBV7-6, the J gene TRBJ2-7; 9 bases line up with TRBD1. The germline V gene has CDR1 SGHVS and CDR2 FNYEAQ. The CDR3 runs to 15 residues. V lost 5 bases and J lost 3; bases outside the gene matches: 8. The CDR3 loop is CASSLTGTGLYEQYF. CDR3 nucleotides: TGTGCCAGCAGCCTTACCGGGACAGGGCTCTACGAGCAGTACTTC. Drawing the rest from reference TRBV7-6 and TRBJ2-7, the complete variable domain is GAGVSQSPRYKVTKRGQDVALRCDPISGHVSLYWYRQALGQGPEFLTYFNYEAQQDKSGLPNDRFSAERPEGSISTLTIQRTEQRDSAMYRCASSLTGTGLYEQYFGPGTRLTVT.

This clone was picked up a small number of times. This CDR3 is CAISESGTQNTEAFF. CDR3 DNA sequence: TGTGCCATCAGTGAGTCAGGAACACAGAACACTGAAGCTTTCTTT. V gene TRBV10-3 combines with J gene TRBJ1-1, with unresolved D. The CDR3 totals 15 residues. V lost 0 bases, J lost 1 base, and 9 bases lay in between. Per the germline V gene, CDR1 is ENHRY and CDR2 is SYGVKD.